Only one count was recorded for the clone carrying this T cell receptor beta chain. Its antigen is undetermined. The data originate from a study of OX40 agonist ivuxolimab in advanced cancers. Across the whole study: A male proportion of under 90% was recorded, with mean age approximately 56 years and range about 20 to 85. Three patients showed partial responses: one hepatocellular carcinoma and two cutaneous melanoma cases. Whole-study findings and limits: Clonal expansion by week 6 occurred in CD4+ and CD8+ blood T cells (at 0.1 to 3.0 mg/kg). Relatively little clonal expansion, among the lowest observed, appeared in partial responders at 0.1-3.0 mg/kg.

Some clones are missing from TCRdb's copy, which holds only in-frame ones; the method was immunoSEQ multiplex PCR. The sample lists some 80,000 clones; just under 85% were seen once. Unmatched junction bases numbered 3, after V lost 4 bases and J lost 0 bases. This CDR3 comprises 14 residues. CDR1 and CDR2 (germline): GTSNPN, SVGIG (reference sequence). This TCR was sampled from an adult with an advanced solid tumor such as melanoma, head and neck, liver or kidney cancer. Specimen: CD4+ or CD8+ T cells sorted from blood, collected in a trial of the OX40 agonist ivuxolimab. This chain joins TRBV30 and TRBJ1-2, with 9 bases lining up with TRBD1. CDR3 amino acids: CAWTRDRANYGYTF. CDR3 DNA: TGTGCCTGGACCCGGGACAGGGCTAACTATGGCTACACCTTC. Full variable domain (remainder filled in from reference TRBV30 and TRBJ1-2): SQTIHQWPATLVQPVGSPLSLECTVEGTSNPNLYWYRQAAGRGLQLLFYSVGIGQISSEVPQNLSASRPQDRQFILSSKKLLLSDSGFYLCAWTRDRANYGYTFGSGTRLTVV.